This T cell receptor (beta chain) was found in a study of cytomegalovirus exposure and HLA in healthy donors. Study-level points and caveats: For most TCR sequences rarity was the rule, although some public TCRs occurred in many donors.

This CDR3 has 15 amino acids. The germline V gene has CDR1 SEHNR and CDR2 FQNEAQ (reference sequence). Primers for the PCR totalled 60 Vbeta and 13 Jbeta. Clones were read by immunoSEQ multiplex PCR, and TCRdb kept only the in-frame ones, dropping some. The sample records some 130,000 clones, around 81% being singletons. This clone showed up just a few times. No antigen is known for it. The junction departs from the called germline gene at one end, perhaps through a read error. The clonotype was recovered from a man younger than 30 in good health and CMV-seronegative. This rearrangement joins TRBV7-9 to TRBJ1-1; possibly TRBD1 for D (5 bases). The sample comprised PBMCs. DNA of the CDR3: TGTGCCAGCACCTTAGGGCAGGGAGGTCGCACTGAAGCTTTCTTT. As protein: CASTLGQGGRTEAFF.